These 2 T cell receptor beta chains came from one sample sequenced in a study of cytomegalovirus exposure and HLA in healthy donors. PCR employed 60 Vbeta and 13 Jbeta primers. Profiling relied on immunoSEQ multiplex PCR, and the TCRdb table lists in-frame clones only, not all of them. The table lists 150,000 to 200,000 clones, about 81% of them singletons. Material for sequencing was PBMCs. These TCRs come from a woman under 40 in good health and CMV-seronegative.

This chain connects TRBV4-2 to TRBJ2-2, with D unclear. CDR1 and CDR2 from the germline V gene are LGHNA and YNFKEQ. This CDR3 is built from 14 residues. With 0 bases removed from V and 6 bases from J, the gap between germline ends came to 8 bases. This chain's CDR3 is CASSQDPVAGELFF. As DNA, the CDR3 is TGTGCCAGCAGCCAAGATCCGGTTGCCGGGGAGCTGTTTTTT.

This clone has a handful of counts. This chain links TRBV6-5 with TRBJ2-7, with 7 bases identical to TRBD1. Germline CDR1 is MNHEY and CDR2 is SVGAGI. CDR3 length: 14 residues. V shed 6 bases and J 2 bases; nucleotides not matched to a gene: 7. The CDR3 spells CASSPQGVAYEQYF. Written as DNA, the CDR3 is TGTGCCAGCAGCCCCCAGGGGGTGGCCTACGAGCAGTACTTC.